Below are 11 T cell receptor beta chains sequenced from a single sample in a study of blood T cell repertoires in COVID-19. Profiled with immunoSEQ multiplex PCR; TCRdb holds only in-frame clones, not every one. This sample has about 240,000 clones; approximately 84% occur once, and the top ten carry 3% to 4%. The sample comprised PBMCs or T cells enriched from blood (not recorded which). These receptors all stem from a woman aged 40 to 50 with acute COVID-19.

This chain joins TRBV29-1 and TRBJ1-1; D gene unclear. V was shortened by 8 bases and J by 7 bases, with 14 bases between the two germline ends. The germline CDR1 and CDR2 sequences are SQVTM and ANQGSEA. There are 11 residues in the CDR3. For the CDR3, the DNA is TGCAGCTCCCGAGAGGAAGGTGAAGCTTTCTTT. It codes for CSSREEGEAFF.

This clone was detected only a few times. This chain joins TRBV7-8 and TRBJ2-5; 9 bases are a match to TRBD2. The germline gives CDR1 SGHVS, CDR2 FQNEAQ. The CDR3 sequence is 14 residues long. V gave up 6 bases and J gave up 5 bases; unmatched junction bases: 7. CDR3 in amino acids: CASSRVAGVETQYF. CDR3 DNA sequence: TGTGCCAGCAGTAGGGTAGCGGGAGTGGAGACCCAGTACTTC.

The CDR3 here is CASSSGGSYGYTF. The CDR3, as DNA: TGTGCCAGCAGCTCGGGGGGTAGCTATGGCTACACCTTC. The V gene is TRBV7-2, the J gene TRBJ1-2; perhaps TRBD1 as D (5 bases). In germline, CDR1 is SGHTA, CDR2 FQGNSA. The V end was cut by 4 bases, the J end by 4 bases, with 10 bases between. The CDR3 contains 13 residues.

The rearrangement joins TRBV12-5 to TRBJ1-2; D is possibly TRBD1 (6 bases). The length of the CDR3 is 18 residues. Germline V CDR1 and CDR2: LGHNT, FRNRAP. V lost 2 bases and J lost 0, with 19 bases in between. CDR3 in amino acids: CASGLTAGVRQANYGYTF. CDR3 nucleotides: TGTGCTAGTGGTTTGACCGCAGGGGTTAGGCAAGCTAACTATGGCTACACCTTC. The full variable domain, in which reference TRBV12-5 and TRBJ1-2 provide the parts outside the CDR3, is DARVTQTPRHKVTEMGQEVTMRCQPILGHNTVFWYRQTMMQGLELLAYFRNRAPLDDSGMPKDRFSAEMPDATLATLKIQPSEPRDSAVYFCASGLTAGVRQANYGYTFGSGTRLTVV.

J is TRBJ2-3 and V is TRBV29-1; the D gene is possibly TRBD2 (6 bases). Germline CDR1 is SQVTM and CDR2 is ANQGSEA. V lost 4 bases, J lost 5 bases, and 16 bases lay in between. The CDR3 length is 14 residues. DNA of the CDR3: TGCAGCGTTGGCCCCCGTCGGAGGGGAGATACGCAGTATTTT. As protein: CSVGPRRRGDTQYF.

The V and J genes are TRBV6-5 and TRBJ2-1, with 10 bases aligning to TRBD2. V was clipped by 8 bases and J by 4 bases; unmatched bases: 2. From germline, CDR1 is MNHEY and CDR2 SVGAGI. The CDR3 covers 13 residues. CDR3 coding DNA: TGTGCCAGCGGGACTAGCGATTACAATGAGCAGTTCTTC. Translated: CASGTSDYNEQFF.

J is TRBJ2-2 and V is TRBV5-1, with 7 bases aligning to TRBD2. The CDR3 consists of 16 residues. Germline V lookup: CDR1 SGHRS, CDR2 YFSETQ. Losses at the gene ends were 4 bases for V and 4 bases for J; bases not matched to a gene: 10. CDR3 sequence: CASSPNFGEGTGELFF. CDR3 DNA: TGCGCCAGCAGCCCTAACTTTGGGGAGGGCACCGGGGAGCTGTTTTTT. Combining the CDR3 with reference TRBV5-1 and TRBJ2-2 gives the whole variable domain KAGVTQTPRYLIKTRGQQVTLSCSPISGHRSVSWYQQTPGQGLQFLFEYFSETQRNKGNFPGRFSGRQFSNSRSEMNVSTLELGDSALYLCASSPNFGEGTGELFFGEGSRLTVL.

The gene calls are TRBV5-4 and TRBJ2-3, with 8 bases that match TRBD2. V was pared by 5 bases and J by 2 bases, with 4 bases of the junction left unmatched. CDR1 is SGHNT, CDR2 YYREEE, per germline (reference sequence). This CDR3 is 14 amino acids long. Here the CDR3 reads CASSGAGVTDTQYF. CDR3 bases: TGTGCCAGCAGTGGAGCGGGGGTCACAGATACGCAGTATTTT.

This chain connects TRBV7-8 to TRBJ1-4, with a tentative D call TRBD1 (6 bases). Germline CDR1 is SGHVS and CDR2 is FQNEAQ. The CDR3 consists of 19 residues. Between the trimmed V and J ends, which lost 1 base and 4 bases, there was a span of 22 bases. This chain's CDR3 is CASSLENFAATGINEKLFF. The CDR3, as DNA: TGTGCCAGCAGCTTAGAAAACTTTGCGGCCACAGGGATTAATGAAAAACTGTTTTTT.

The chain employs TRBV19 and TRBJ1-5, with TRBD1 as a possible D gene (6 bases). The V gene's germline CDR1 is LNHDA and CDR2 SQIVND (reference sequence). Trimming removed 8 bases at V and 3 bases at J, with 17 bases between. The CDR3 runs 15 residues. In nucleotides, the CDR3 is TGTGCCAGTTCAACCGTGGACAGCCTCAATCAGCCCCAGCATTTT. Translated: CASSTVDSLNQPQHF.

J is TRBJ2-7 and V is TRBV28; tentatively, D is TRBD2 (6 bases). The CDR3 covers 15 residues. V lost 6 bases, J lost 2 bases, and 17 bases lay in between. Germline CDR1 MDHEN, CDR2 SYDVKM. This CDR3 is CASSSKTRWAYEQYF. CDR3 bases: TGTGCCAGCAGCTCTAAGACTAGGTGGGCCTACGAGCAGTACTTC.